These 8 T cell receptor beta chains were sequenced from one sample in a study of Ad26.COV2.S vaccination and SARS-CoV-2 variants. Produced via immunoSEQ multiplex PCR; TCRdb's table is partial and in-frame only. This table holds about 680,000 clones, about 89% found once. Sample treatment: some 20 received Ad26.COV2.S at low or high dose, single or two shots; roughly 5 received placebo; per-sample allocation not given. Following the first vaccine or placebo injection, samples were taken on day 63. Here the sequenced sample was peripheral blood, taken in a trial of Ad26.COV2.S vaccine versus placebo. These receptors were collected from a person aged 18-60 years who received the Ad26.COV2.S COVID-19 vaccine or a placebo.

The count of this clone is one. The sample contains more than one DNA sequence encoding this CDR3. This chain connects TRBV30 to TRBJ1-1, with TRBD1 as a possible D gene (5 bases). The CDR3 extends over 13 amino acids. Germline CDR1 is GTSNPN and CDR2 is SVGIG (reference sequence). Trimming took off 2 bases at V and 0 bases at J, with 7 bases between the two ends. CDR3 bases: TGTGCCTGGAGTAGGGGCATGAACACTGAAGCTTTCTTT. This codes for CAWSRGMNTEAFF.

The V gene is TRBV19, the J gene TRBJ1-6; the D is unclear. CDR3 size: 13 residues. Per the germline V gene, CDR1 is LNHDA and CDR2 is SQIVND (reference sequence). The V end was cut by 3 bases, the J end by 8 bases, with 8 bases between. The CDR3 loop reads CASSIASDSPLHF. The CDR3 nucleotides are TGTGCCAGTAGTATTGCCAGCGATTCACCCCTCCACTTT.

This rearrangement joins TRBV5-1 to TRBJ2-1; TRBD1 agrees at 7 bases. The CDR3 has 14 amino acids. Germline CDR1 and CDR2: SGHRS and YFSETQ. Trimming at V came to 0 bases and at J to 8 bases, leaving 5 bases not matched to a gene. CDR3 amino acids: CASSLANTGDEQFF. The DNA of the CDR3 is TGCGCCAGCAGCTTGGCCAACACAGGGGATGAGCAGTTCTTC.

The rearrangement joins TRBV6-6 to TRBJ2-2; possible D gene TRBD2, 5 bases. V lost 4 bases to trimming and J lost 2 bases, with 8 bases between them. The CDR3 runs 14 residues. Per the germline V gene, CDR1 is MNHNY and CDR2 is SVGAGI (reference sequence). For the CDR3, the DNA is TGTGCCAGCAGTTCCAGCGGAAACACCGGGGAGCTGTTTTTT. This sequence encodes CASSSSGNTGELFF.

The V and J genes are TRBV4-1 and TRBJ1-1, with 9 nucleotides matching TRBD1. The CDR3 loop spans 16 amino acids. Germline CDR1 is MGHRA and CDR2 is YSYEKL. The V gene end was trimmed by 4 bases and the J gene end by 1 base; junction bases not matched to a gene: 7. Here the CDR3 reads CASSPDRGKGNTEAFF. In DNA form, the CDR3 reads TGCGCCAGCAGCCCGGACAGGGGAAAGGGGAACACTGAAGCTTTCTTT.

The V call is TRBV6-5, the J call TRBJ2-5; D is possibly TRBD2 (5 bases). Between the trimmed V and J ends, which lost 4 bases and 9 bases, there was a span of 18 bases. The CDR3 covers 14 residues. Germline assignment: CDR1 MNHEY and CDR2 SVGAGI. CDR3 sequence: CASSSPSDLGAQYF. The CDR3 DNA reads TGTGCCAGCAGTTCTCCCTCGGACCTCGGGGCCCAGTACTTC.

The V and J genes are TRBV6-6 and TRBJ1-3; 7 positions match TRBD1. The CDR3 totals 15 residues. V gave up 5 bases and J gave up 4 bases; unmatched junction bases: 8. Germline loops: CDR1 MNHNY, CDR2 SVGAGI (reference sequence). The CDR3, as DNA: TGTGCCAGCAGTGACGACCAGGACAGGGGAAACACCATATATTTT. It specifies CASSDDQDRGNTIYF.

The rearrangement links TRBV10-3 to TRBJ2-1; 9 bases align to TRBD2. This CDR3 comprises 16 residues. CDR1 and CDR2 (germline): ENHRY, SYGVKD. With V trimmed by 4 bases and J by 0 bases, 4 bases remained unmatched. In DNA form, the CDR3 reads TGTGCCATCAGTGGAATTAGCGGGAGCTCCTACAATGAGCAGTTCTTC. It yields the protein CAISGISGSSYNEQFF.